This T cell receptor (beta chain) emerged from a study of T cells in narcolepsy. Regarding the study as a whole: Autoreactive clonotypes reportedly recurred in blood of same and different patients, not controls.

J lost 5 bases, V lost 8 bases, and 10 bases had no gene match. Germline V gives CDR1 MDHEN, CDR2 SYDVKM. This CDR3 has 17 residues. Data came from immunoSEQ multiplex PCR; TCRdb stores just in-frame clones and leaves some out. The profile shows about 33,000 clones, roughly nine tenths of them singletons. This clone was seen just once. Antigen specificity is unknown. Sequences were obtained from CD45RA- memory CD4+ T cells from PBMCs. The chain uses TRBV28 and TRBJ2-1; the match to TRBD2 covers 15 bases. The sequence was collected from a human donor with narcolepsy. CDR3 sequence: CASGIGTSGGFDNEQFF. As DNA, the CDR3 is TGTGCCAGCGGCATCGGGACTAGCGGGGGGTTCGACAATGAGCAGTTCTTC.